The present T cell receptor beta chain was sequenced within a study of T cell responses to AZD1222 COVID-19 vaccine. J lost 0 bases, V lost 0 bases, and 7 bases had no gene match. The germline V gene encodes CDR1 GTSNPN and CDR2 SVGIG (reference sequence). The CDR3 has 17 residues. Some clones are missing from TCRdb's copy, which holds only in-frame ones; the method was immunoSEQ multiplex PCR. Of under 170,000 clones detected, 94% appear once; the ten largest clones hold roughly 1.2%. Study observations and caveats: With dominance at 160-218 and 743-854, vaccine-associated CD4 TCRs spanned spike. Donors were mostly white British, more females; clonal diversity possibly underestimated. A reported finding is that nearly half of spike-specific TCRs target unmutated variant regions.

A remark on this clone: Its antigen is not identified.

The receptor was derived from an adult in good health. Sample: peripheral blood, taken on day 0 of AZD1222 vaccination. The chain is built from TRBV30 and TRBJ1-5; 8 bases fit TRBD1. The CDR3 protein is CAWSVRQGIYSNQPQHF. Here the CDR3 DNA reads TGTGCCTGGAGTGTAAGACAGGGGATCTATAGCAATCAGCCCCAGCATTTT.